This TCR beta chain was captured by sequencing in a study of cytomegalovirus exposure and HLA in healthy donors. For the study at large: Most donors, 81% of over 350 genotyped, fell in the Caucasian-associated ancestry cluster. General study findings and limits: For TCR beta chains, V- and J-gene trimming was later linked to a missense DCLRE1C variant.

Healthy people donating bone marrow made up the donors. Despite likely unrecorded immune exposures, the donors were nominally healthy at the time of sampling. It was with 60 Vbeta and 13 Jbeta primers that the PCR ran. The data were produced by immunoSEQ multiplex PCR, yet TCRdb's version contains in-frame clones alone and is incomplete. The table records 150,000 or so clones, 73% of them present only once. In the case of this clone: Its specificity is not known.

CDR1 is MNHEY and CDR2 is SVGAGI in the germline V gene. V trimming: 8 bases; J trimming: 6 bases; junction bases outside the gene matches: 11. This CDR3 has 15 amino acids. This TCR came from a woman aged 18-29 years in good health and CMV-seronegative. The chain recombines TRBV6-5 with TRBJ2-1; 9 bases align to TRBD2. The specimen was PBMCs. CDR3 amino acids: CASGPWAGGGNEQFF. Here the CDR3 DNA reads TGTGCCAGCGGCCCCTGGGCGGGGGGGGGCAATGAGCAGTTCTTC.